This T cell receptor (beta chain) is from a study of blood T cells in healthy people across ages. This clonotype occurred a few times. Its specificity is not known. The V gene's germline CDR1 is KGHSH and CDR2 LQKENI. The CDR3 contains 13 residues. V lost 0 bases to trimming and J lost 4 bases, with 7 bases between them. Sample-barcoded 5' priming and a J-beta primer mix drove a second PCR of about 7 to 11 cycles. TCRdb reanalysed the 5' RACE reads using MiXCR and keeps one entry per CDR3 protein. The sample has roughly 800,000 distinct CDR3 sequences, around 25% seen once. General observations from the study: Both naive CD4+ cell counts and diversity were greater in long-lived donors than in aged donors.

These same records also appear under a second study, on T cells of mothers and their children. This second report adds: It was observed that no persistent microchimeric T cell clones could be detected.

The chain recombines TRBV18 with TRBJ2-7; D not resolved. The sequenced material came from blood. This TCR was sampled from a boy under 18 in good health. CDR3 loop: CASSPPTEYEQYF. The CDR3 DNA follows: TGTGCCAGCTCACCACCAACGGAATACGAGCAGTACTTC.